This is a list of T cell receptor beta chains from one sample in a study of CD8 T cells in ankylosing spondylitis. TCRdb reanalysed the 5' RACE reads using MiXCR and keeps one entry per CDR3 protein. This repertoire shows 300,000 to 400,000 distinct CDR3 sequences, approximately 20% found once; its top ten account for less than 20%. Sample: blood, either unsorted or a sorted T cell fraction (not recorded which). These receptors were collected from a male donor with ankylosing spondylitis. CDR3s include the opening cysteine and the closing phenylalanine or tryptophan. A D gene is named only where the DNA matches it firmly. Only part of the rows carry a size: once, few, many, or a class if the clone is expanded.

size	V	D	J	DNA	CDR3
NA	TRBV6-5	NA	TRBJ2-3	TGTGCCAGCAGTTCATACCGGGGGAAGGGACGAGATACGCAGTATTTT	CASSSYRGKGRDTQYF
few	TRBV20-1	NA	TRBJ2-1	TGCAGTGCTAGACTAGTCACTGAGCAGTTCTTC	CSARLVTEQFF
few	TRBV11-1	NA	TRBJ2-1	TGTGCCAGCAGCTTAGGGACTCTTACAGGGCTGGCGGGAGAACCCCCCAATGAGCAGTTCTTC	CASSLGTLTGLAGEPPNEQFF
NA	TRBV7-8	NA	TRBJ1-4	TGTGCCAGCAGCTTAGCGCTGGCGAGAGCAAATGAAAAACTGTTTTTT	CASSLALARANEKLFF
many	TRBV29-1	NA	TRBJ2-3	TGCAGCGTAAAGCCCATAGCGTATACAGATACGCAGTATTTT	CSVKPIAYTDTQYF
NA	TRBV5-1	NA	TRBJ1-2	TGCGCCAGCAGCTGGACAAGTACTCAGGGCTACACCTTC	CASSWTSTQGYTF
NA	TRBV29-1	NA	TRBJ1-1	TGCAGCGTTGCAGGGCGCGGGAACACTGAAGCTTTCTTT	CSVAGRGNTEAFF
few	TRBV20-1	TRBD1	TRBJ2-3	TGCAGTGCTTTTCAGGGGGCCGGCACAGATACGCAGTATTTT	CSAFQGAGTDTQYF
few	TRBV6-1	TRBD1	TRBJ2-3	TGTGCCAGTCTTCCCGACAGGGGGGACGCAGATACGCAGTATTTT	CASLPDRGDADTQYF
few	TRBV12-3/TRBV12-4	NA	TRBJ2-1	TGTGCCAGCAGTCCAATGACAGTAACGAGCAATGAGCAGTTCTTC	CASSPMTVTSNEQFF
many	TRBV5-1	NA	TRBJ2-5	TGCGCCAGCAGCTTGGTATTGTCCGGATCACAAGAGACCCAGTACTTC	CASSLVLSGSQETQYF
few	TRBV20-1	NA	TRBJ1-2	TGCAGTGCTCCTGGCAGGGACTATGGCTACACCTTC	CSAPGRDYGYTF
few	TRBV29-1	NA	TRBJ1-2	TGCAGCGTTGGAGGGGGGGGTGATGGCTACACCTTC	CSVGGGGDGYTF
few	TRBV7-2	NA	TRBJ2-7	TGTGCCAGCAGCTTTAGGGGGGATCCCTACGAGCAGTACTTC	CASSFRGDPYEQYF
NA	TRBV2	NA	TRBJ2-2	TGTGCCAGCAGCCCGGGACACCCTACGAACACCGGGGAGCTGTTTTTT	CASSPGHPTNTGELFF
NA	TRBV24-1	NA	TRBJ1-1	TGTGCCACTTCCGACAGTTTCGGCACTGAAGCTTTCTTT	CATSDSFGTEAFF
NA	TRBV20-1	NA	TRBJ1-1	TGCAGTGCTAGAGATCTAGGCCAGATGAACACTGAAGCTTTCTTT	CSARDLGQMNTEAFF
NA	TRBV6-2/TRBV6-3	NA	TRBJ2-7	TGTGCCAGCAGTAGAGCGGTACGACCTGGGGGAAGGCAGTACTTC	CASSRAVRPGGRQYF
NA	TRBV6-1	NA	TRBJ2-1	TGTGCCACCTTAGTCAGCGGAAACTCCTACAATGAGCAGTTCTTC	CATLVSGNSYNEQFF
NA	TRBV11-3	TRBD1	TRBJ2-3	TGTGCCAGCAGCTTAGGGCCCGGGACAGGGATGGGGGATACGCAGTATTTT	CASSLGPGTGMGDTQYF
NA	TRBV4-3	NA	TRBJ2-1	TGCGCCAGCAGCCAAGGCCTAGCGAGCTGGGGGGAGCAGTTCTTC	CASSQGLASWGEQFF
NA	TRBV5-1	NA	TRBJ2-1	TGCGCCAGCAGCTTGACCTTAGCGGTTAGCTCCTACAATGAGCAGTTCTTC	CASSLTLAVSSYNEQFF
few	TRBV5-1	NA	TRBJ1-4	TGCGCCAGCAGCTTCCGGGATACTAATGAAAAACTGTTTTTT	CASSFRDTNEKLFF
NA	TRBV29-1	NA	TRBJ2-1	TGCAGCGTTGAAGCGGGAGTATACAATGAGCAGTTCTTC	CSVEAGVYNEQFF
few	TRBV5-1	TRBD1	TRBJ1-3	TGCGCCAGCAGCTTGGGGACAGGGGGCGGAAACACCATATATTTT	CASSLGTGGGNTIYF
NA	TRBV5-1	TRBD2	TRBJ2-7	TGCGCCAGCAGCTTGGGCGGACTAGCGGGTACCTACGAGCAGTACTTC	CASSLGGLAGTYEQYF
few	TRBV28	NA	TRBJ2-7	TGTGCCAGCAGTTTAGGACAAACAGAGCAGTACTTC	CASSLGQTEQYF
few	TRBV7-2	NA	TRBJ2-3	TGTGCCAGCAGCTTAGGGACGGGAGATACGCAGTATTTT	CASSLGTGDTQYF
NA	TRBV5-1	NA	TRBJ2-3	TGCGCCAGCAGCTTCGACGGGAAGGATACAGATACGCAGTATTTT	CASSFDGKDTDTQYF
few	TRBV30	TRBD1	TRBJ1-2	TGTGCCTGGAGTGTTCCCCGGACAGGATACAACTATGGCTACACCTTC	CAWSVPRTGYNYGYTF
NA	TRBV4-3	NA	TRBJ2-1	TGCGCCAGCAGCCAAGAAAGGCTCGCGGGATTACGACCCTACAATGAGCAGTTCTTC	CASSQERLAGLRPYNEQFF
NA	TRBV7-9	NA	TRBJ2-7	TGTGCCAGCAGCTTAGGGGACGACCGGTCCTACGAGCAGTACTTC	CASSLGDDRSYEQYF
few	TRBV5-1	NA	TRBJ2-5	TGCGCCAGCAGCTGGATAGCGGATCCCCAAGAGACCCAGTACTTC	CASSWIADPQETQYF
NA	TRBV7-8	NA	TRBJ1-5	TGTGCCAGCAGCTTAGCGAGCCAGCTTAGCAATCAGCCCCAGCATTTT	CASSLASQLSNQPQHF
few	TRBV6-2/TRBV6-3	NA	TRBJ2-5	TGTGCCAGCATCATGGGAGGAGGGATGGAGACCCAGTACTTC	CASIMGGGMETQYF
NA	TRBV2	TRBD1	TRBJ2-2	TGTGCCAGCAGTTACAGACAGGGGCTCAACACCGGGGAGCTGTTTTTT	CASSYRQGLNTGELFF
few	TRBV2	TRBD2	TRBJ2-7	TGTGCCAGCAAAGAGCGGGAGATAATGTACGAGCAGTACTTC	CASKEREIMYEQYF
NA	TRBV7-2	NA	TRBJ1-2	TGTGCCAGCAGCCCCGTGAGGTATGGCTACACCTTC	CASSPVRYGYTF
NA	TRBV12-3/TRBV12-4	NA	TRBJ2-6	TGTGCCAGCAGTTTACTCCAGACTGGGGCCAACGTCCTGACTTTC	CASSLLQTGANVLTF
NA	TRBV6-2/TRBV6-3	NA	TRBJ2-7	TGTGCCAGCAGCTTCCGGACCCTCGGCGAGCAGTACTTC	CASSFRTLGEQYF
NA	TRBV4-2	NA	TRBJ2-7	TGTGCCAGCAGCCAAGATCACGGTAGCTACTACGAGCAGTACTTC	CASSQDHGSYYEQYF
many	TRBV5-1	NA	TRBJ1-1	TGCGCCAGCAGCTTGGGACGGAGAAACACTGAAGCTTTCTTT	CASSLGRRNTEAFF
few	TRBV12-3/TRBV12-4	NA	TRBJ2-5	TGTGCCAGCAGTTCTACCGGGACTTCTGCCGTAAGCTTC	CASSSTGTSAVSF
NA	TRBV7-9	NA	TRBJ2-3	TGTGCCAGCAGCTTTGTGTCAGGGGCCAGTACGCAGTATTTT	CASSFVSGASTQYF
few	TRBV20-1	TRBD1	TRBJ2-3	TGCAGTGCTAGCCGAACAGGGGGCGAGCCAGATACGCAGTATTTT	CSASRTGGEPDTQYF
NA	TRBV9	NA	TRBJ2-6	TGTGCCAGCAGTTCGCGGACTGGGGCCAACGTCCTGACTTTC	CASSSRTGANVLTF
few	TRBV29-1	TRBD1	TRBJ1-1	TGCAGCGTTGAATGGGGACAGGGGAACACTGAAGCTTTCTTT	CSVEWGQGNTEAFF
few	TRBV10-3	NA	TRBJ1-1	TGTGCCATCAGTCTAGAGAGGGGCAACACTGAAGCTTTCTTT	CAISLERGNTEAFF
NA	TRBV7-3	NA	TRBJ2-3	TGTGCCAGCAGCTTGGTATATTCTAGCACAGATACGCAGTATTTT	CASSLVYSSTDTQYF
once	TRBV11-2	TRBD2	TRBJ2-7	TGTGCCAGCAGCTTAGATCCTCATCGGCGGGAGCGTTCCTACGAGCAGTACTTC	CASSLDPHRRERSYEQYF
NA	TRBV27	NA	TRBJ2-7	TGTGCCTCAGGTAGAGCGGGCCGCTACGAGCAGTACTTC	CASGRAGRYEQYF
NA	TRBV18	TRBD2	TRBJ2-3	TGTGCCAGCTCCCAAAGAGCGGGGCCTAGCACAGATACGCAGTATTTT	CASSQRAGPSTDTQYF